The entry below gives a single T cell receptor beta chain sequence along with its context. This record belongs to a study of T-cell memory formation after mild COVID-19. CDR1 and CDR2 (germline): SGHTA, FQGTGA. V was clipped by 2 bases and J by 0 bases, with 7 bases between them. The CDR3 loop spans 15 amino acids. TCRdb passed the 5' RACE reads through MiXCR, listing each CDR3 protein once. The repertoire holds just over 300,000 distinct CDR3 sequences, with roughly a fifth as singletons. This chain links TRBV7-3 with TRBJ2-2, with D uncertain. The sequenced material came from PBMCs or a T cell subset sorted from them (not recorded which). The receptor was derived from a young man who had mild COVID-19 (a few samples of this study predate the infection). Cell type and time point are not known. The CDR3 sequence is CASSLYIANTGELFF. CDR3 DNA sequence: TGTGCCAGCAGCTTATATATTGCGAACACCGGGGAGCTGTTTTTT.